The 24 T cell receptor beta chains below all came from one sample that was sequenced in a study of OX40 agonist ivuxolimab in advanced cancers. Using immunoSEQ multiplex PCR, the repertoire was profiled, and TCRdb retains in-frame clones only, with some absent. The sample has approximately 58,000 clones, around 75% seen once. The source was CD4+ or CD8+ T cells sorted from blood, collected in a trial of the OX40 agonist ivuxolimab. These receptors were taken from an adult with an advanced solid tumor such as melanoma, head and neck, liver or kidney cancer.

This chain connects TRBV11-2 to TRBJ1-4; D unresolved. CDR3 length: 12 amino acids. V shed 2 bases and J shed 8 bases, with 6 bases lying between them. Germline loops: CDR1 SGHAT, CDR2 FQNNGV. The CDR3, as DNA: TGTGCCAGCAGCTTATCTGTGGAAAAACTGTTTTTT. Its protein is CASSLSVEKLFF.

This chain connects TRBV2 to TRBJ2-7; D is ambiguous. Germline V CDR1 and CDR2: SNHLY, FYNNEI. Trimming removed 2 bases from V and 2 bases from J, with 1 base in between. The CDR3 is made up of 11 amino acids. The CDR3 protein is CASSETYEQYF. CDR3 nucleotides: TGTGCCAGCAGTGAAACCTACGAGCAGTACTTC.

V gene TRBV28 combines with J gene TRBJ1-1; weak D call: TRBD1 (6 bases). V was trimmed by 6 bases and J by 12 bases, leaving 14 bases between them. Germline V gene lookup returns CDR1 MDHEN and CDR2 SYDVKM. The CDR3 runs to 11 residues. In DNA form, the CDR3 reads TGTGCCAGCAGGCTACAGGGTGCCACTTTCTTT. Its translation: CASRLQGATFF.

The chain has TRBV6-5 and TRBJ1-2; the match to TRBD1 covers 7 bases. After removal of 5 bases from V and 4 bases from J, the junction contained 10 bases not matched to a gene. The V gene's germline CDR1 is MNHEY and CDR2 SVGAGI. The CDR3 consists of 15 residues. CDR3 region: CASSPGTVPLYGYTF. The CDR3 nucleotides read TGTGCCAGCAGTCCCGGGACAGTCCCCCTCTATGGCTACACCTTC.

V usage is TRBV5-6 and J usage is TRBJ2-3, with D perhaps TRBD2 (5 bases). CDR1 and CDR2 from the germline V gene are SGHDT and YYEEEE. CDR3 length: 16 residues. Trimming removed 0 bases at V and 4 bases at J, with 15 bases between. As DNA, the CDR3 is TGTGCCAGCAGCTTGGTCCTAGCCGAACTCGCAGATACGCAGTATTTT. It yields the protein CASSLVLAELADTQYF.

The V and J genes are TRBV7-9 and TRBJ1-2; TRBD1 matches at 7 bases. V shed 3 bases, J shed 3 bases, and the junction held 1 base outside the gene matches. CDR3 length: 13 residues. CDR1 and CDR2 (germline): SEHNR, FQNEAQ (reference sequence). The CDR3 coding sequence is TGTGCCAGCAGCTTTGGACAGGACTATGGCTACACCTTC. It is translated as CASSFGQDYGYTF. The whole variable domain, remainder taken from reference TRBV7-9 and TRBJ1-2, is DTGVSQNPRHKITKRGQNVTFRCDPISEHNRLYWYRQTLGQGPEFLTYFQNEAQLEKSRLLSDRFSAERPKGSFSTLEIQRTEQGDSAMYLCASSFGQDYGYTFGSGTRLTVV.

The chain is built from TRBV6-4 and TRBJ2-2; 7 bases align to TRBD2. The CDR3 extends over 14 amino acids. Unmatched junction bases numbered 5, after V lost 8 bases and J lost 2 bases. Germline CDR1 and CDR2: MRHNA and SNTAGT. CDR3 DNA: TGTGCCAGCGGGGACTATCCCAACACCGGGGAGCTGTTTTTT. Encoded protein: CASGDYPNTGELFF.

The V call is TRBV7-8, the J call TRBJ2-5; D possibly matches TRBD1 or TRBD2 (5 bases each). Between the trimmed V and J ends, which lost 1 base and 2 bases, there was a span of 11 bases. CDR3 size: 15 residues. Germline CDR1 reads SGHVS; CDR2 reads FQNEAQ. This CDR3 is CASSLGSGSQETQYF. Written as DNA, the CDR3 is TGTGCCAGCAGCTTAGGGTCAGGGAGTCAAGAGACCCAGTACTTC.

This chain uses TRBV14 with TRBJ1-5, with no clear D. CDR3 size: 13 residues. V was pared by 0 bases and J by 6 bases, with 6 bases between. Germline V gene lookup returns CDR1 SGHDN and CDR2 FVKESK. CDR3 sequence: CASSQDLVQPQHF. CDR3 DNA sequence: TGTGCCAGCAGCCAAGATCTTGTTCAGCCCCAGCATTTT.

The chain uses TRBV19 and TRBJ1-1; 8 bases map to TRBD1. Germline V gene data show CDR1 as LNHDA and CDR2 as SQIVND (reference sequence). The junction had 6 bases not matched to a gene; V was cut back by 6 bases and J by 9 bases. The CDR3 runs to 12 residues. The CDR3, as DNA: TGTGCCAGTAGAGGCCAGGGGGCGAAAGCTTTCTTT. Translating it yields CASRGQGAKAFF.

The J gene is TRBJ1-2, the V gene TRBV19, with D tentatively TRBD1 (6 bases). The CDR3 loop spans 14 amino acids. V was shortened by 1 base and J by 2 bases, with 8 bases between the two germline ends. Germline V gene data show CDR1 as LNHDA and CDR2 as SQIVND (reference sequence). In DNA form, the CDR3 reads TGTGCCAGTAGTATAGTGGGGACAAACTATGGCTACACCTTC. It encodes CASSIVGTNYGYTF.

The rearrangement links TRBV5-1 to TRBJ1-1; 7 bases map to TRBD1. Unmatched junction bases numbered 5, after V lost 5 bases and J lost 4 bases. CDR3 length: 13 residues. Germline V gene sequence: CDR1 SGHRS, CDR2 YFSETQ. CDR3 protein: CASSRGLGTEAFF. The CDR3 DNA is TGCGCCAGCAGTAGGGGGCTGGGCACTGAAGCTTTCTTT.

The gene calls are TRBV15 and TRBJ2-2; no clear D. Germline V CDR1 and CDR2: LNHNV, YYDKDF (reference sequence). Trimming removed 5 bases at V and 3 bases at J, with 10 bases between. This CDR3 region has 14 residues. CDR3 DNA: TGTGCCACCAGCCGCTCCTTGGACACCGGGGAGCTGTTTTTT. Translated: CATSRSLDTGELFF.

This rearrangement joins TRBV4-2 to TRBJ2-1, with D perhaps being TRBD1 or TRBD2 (5 bases each). V gave up 0 bases and J gave up 7 bases, with 10 bases separating them. Germline CDR1 and CDR2: LGHNA and YNFKEQ. This CDR3 is built from 14 residues. Here the CDR3 reads CASSQDGGGNEQFF. The CDR3 DNA reads as TGTGCCAGCAGCCAAGATGGGGGTGGGAATGAGCAGTTCTTC.

The chain employs TRBV29-1 and TRBJ2-7, with 10 bases identical to TRBD1. V lost 6 bases and J lost 8; bases outside the gene matches: 13. The CDR3 spans 14 residues. Germline V CDR1 and CDR2: SQVTM, ANQGSEA. Here the CDR3 reads CSVTGGFTYEKQYF. CDR3 bases: TGCAGCGTGACAGGGGGCTTTACCTACGAGAAGCAGTACTTC.

DNA of the CDR3: TGTGCCTGGAGTGTATTGGAGACATTTTCCGAAAAACTGTTTTTT. This sequence encodes CAWSVLETFSEKLFF. This chain joins TRBV30 and TRBJ1-4; D unresolved. Trimming took 0 bases from V and 8 from J, leaving 16 bases between them. Germline V gene lookup returns CDR1 GTSNPN and CDR2 SVGIG (reference sequence). The CDR3 totals 15 residues.

Comments on this clone: Mismatch with germline at one junction end may stem from a read error. V gene TRBV9 combines with J gene TRBJ1-4; D is perhaps TRBD1 (5 bases). The CDR3 is 14 residues long. CDR1 and CDR2 (germline): SGDLS, YYNGEE. In DNA, the CDR3 is TGTGCCAGCAGCCTTCGGGGCACTAGTGAAAAACTGTTTTTT. Translation: CASSLRGTSEKLFF.

CDR3 bases: TGTGCCAGCAGCCAACAGGCGAGCTCCTACAATGAGCAGTTCTTC. Residues: CASSQQASSYNEQFF. The chain uses TRBV4-2 and TRBJ2-1; no firm D call. Germline CDR1 and CDR2: LGHNA and YNFKEQ. The length of the CDR3 is 15 residues. V lost 2 bases and J 0 bases, leaving 8 bases between the germline ends.

The chain carries TRBV5-6 and TRBJ2-7; 13 bases agree with TRBD2. The trim removed 5 bases at V and 4 bases at J, leaving 3 bases unmatched. The CDR3 is made up of 14 amino acids. Germline CDR1 SGHDT, CDR2 YYEEEE. The CDR3: CASRAGLAGYEQYF. CDR3 in DNA: TGTGCCAGCAGAGCGGGACTAGCGGGATACGAGCAGTACTTC.

The CDR3 spells CASSPINREQPQHF. In DNA form, the CDR3 reads TGTGCCAGCTCACCAATTAACAGGGAGCAGCCCCAGCATTTT. The V and J genes are TRBV18 and TRBJ1-5; TRBD1 might be the D (6 bases). CDR1 and CDR2 (germline): KGHSH, LQKENI. The CDR3 has 14 residues. Trimming left V 2 bases short and J 7 bases short, with 12 bases between.

This clone was seen a handful of times. The chain has TRBV2 and TRBJ2-2; perhaps TRBD2 as D (6 bases). Germline CDR1 reads SNHLY; CDR2 reads FYNNEI. The CDR3 is 14 amino acids. Trimming removed 4 bases at V and 7 bases at J, with 13 bases between. For the CDR3, the DNA is TGTGCCAGCAGTGTGGACTACGGGGTCGGGGAGCTGTTTTTT. Amino acids: CASSVDYGVGELFF.

The CDR3 here is CASRATGTDTQYF. The CDR3 region has the DNA TGTGCCAGCAGAGCAACAGGGACAGATACGCAGTATTTT. V usage is TRBV6-4 and J usage is TRBJ2-3; weak D call: TRBD1 (6 bases). V was cut by 6 bases and J by 3 bases, with 10 bases left in between. Germline loops: CDR1 MRHNA, CDR2 SNTAGT. This CDR3 has 13 amino acids.

As to this clone: The same CDR3 can be traced to other DNA sequences in this sample. The V call is TRBV5-1, the J call TRBJ1-2, with 7 nucleotides matching TRBD1. CDR3 length: 13 residues. J was trimmed by 2 bases and V by 4 bases; bases with no gene match: 2. CDR1 SGHRS and CDR2 YFSETQ come from the germline V gene. CDR3 nucleotides: TGCGCCAGCAGCCGGGACAGCAACTATGGCTACACCTTC. Protein product: CASSRDSNYGYTF.

The rearrangement joins TRBV10-3 to TRBJ1-6; D gene unclear. Germline loops: CDR1 ENHRY, CDR2 SYGVKD. With 0 bases removed from V and 7 bases from J, the gap between germline ends came to 10 bases. The CDR3 is 15 residues long. The DNA for the CDR3 is TGTGCCATCAGTGAGTCGACGGGATGGAATTCACCCCTCCACTTT. Protein: CAISESTGWNSPLHF.